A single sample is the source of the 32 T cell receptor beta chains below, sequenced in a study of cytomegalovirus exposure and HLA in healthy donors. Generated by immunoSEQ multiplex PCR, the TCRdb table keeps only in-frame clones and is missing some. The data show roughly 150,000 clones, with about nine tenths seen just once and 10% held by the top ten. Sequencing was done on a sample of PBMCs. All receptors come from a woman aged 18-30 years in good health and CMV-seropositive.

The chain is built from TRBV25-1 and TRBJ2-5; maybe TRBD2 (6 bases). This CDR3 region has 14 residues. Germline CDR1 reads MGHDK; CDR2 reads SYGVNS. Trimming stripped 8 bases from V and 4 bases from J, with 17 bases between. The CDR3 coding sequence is TGTGCCAGCCGAACCGGGGGTGTGCGAGAGACCCAGTACTTC. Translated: CASRTGGVRETQYF.

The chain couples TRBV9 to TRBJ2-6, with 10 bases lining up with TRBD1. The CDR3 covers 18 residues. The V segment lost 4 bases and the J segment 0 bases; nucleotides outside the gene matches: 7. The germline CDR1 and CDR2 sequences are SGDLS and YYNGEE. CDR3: CASSKGTGESSGANVLTF. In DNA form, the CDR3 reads TGTGCCAGCAGCAAGGGGACAGGGGAATCCTCTGGGGCCAACGTCCTGACTTTC.

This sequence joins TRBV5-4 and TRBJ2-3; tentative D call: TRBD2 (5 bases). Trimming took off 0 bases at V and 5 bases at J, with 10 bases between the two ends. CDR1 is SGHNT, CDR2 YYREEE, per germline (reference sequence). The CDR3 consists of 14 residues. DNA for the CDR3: TGTGCCAGCAGCTTGGAGGACTCAAGAGATACGCAGTATTTT. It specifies CASSLEDSRDTQYF.

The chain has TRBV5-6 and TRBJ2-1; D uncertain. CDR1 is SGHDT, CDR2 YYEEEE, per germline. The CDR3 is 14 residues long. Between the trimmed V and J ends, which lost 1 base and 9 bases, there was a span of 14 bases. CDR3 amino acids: CASSLKRFPSEQFF. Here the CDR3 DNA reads TGTGCCAGCAGCTTGAAGAGGTTCCCCAGTGAGCAGTTCTTC.

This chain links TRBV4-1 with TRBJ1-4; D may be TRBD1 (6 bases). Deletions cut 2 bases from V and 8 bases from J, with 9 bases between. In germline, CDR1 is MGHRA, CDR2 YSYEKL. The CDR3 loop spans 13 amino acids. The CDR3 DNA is TGCGCCAGCAGCCAACAGGGGATAGAAAAACTGTTTTTT. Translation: CASSQQGIEKLFF.

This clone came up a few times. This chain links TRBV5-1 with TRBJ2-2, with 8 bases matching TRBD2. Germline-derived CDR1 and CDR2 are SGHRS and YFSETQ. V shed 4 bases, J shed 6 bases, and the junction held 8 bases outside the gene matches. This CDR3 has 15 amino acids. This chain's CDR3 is CASSPGTRGAGELFF. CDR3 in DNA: TGCGCCAGCAGCCCCGGGACTAGGGGTGCCGGGGAGCTGTTTTTT.

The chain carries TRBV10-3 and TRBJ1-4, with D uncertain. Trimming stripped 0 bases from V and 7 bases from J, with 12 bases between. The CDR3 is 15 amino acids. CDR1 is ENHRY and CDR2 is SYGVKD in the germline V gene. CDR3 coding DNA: TGTGCCATCAGTGAGTCCGGTCCCGAGGGTGAAAAACTGTTTTTT. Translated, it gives CAISESGPEGEKLFF.

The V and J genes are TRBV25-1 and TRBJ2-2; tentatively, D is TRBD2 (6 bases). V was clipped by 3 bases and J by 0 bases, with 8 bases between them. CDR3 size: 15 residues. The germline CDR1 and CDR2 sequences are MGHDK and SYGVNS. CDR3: CASSDPGANTGELFF. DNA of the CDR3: TGTGCCAGCAGTGATCCGGGGGCGAACACCGGGGAGCTGTTTTTT.

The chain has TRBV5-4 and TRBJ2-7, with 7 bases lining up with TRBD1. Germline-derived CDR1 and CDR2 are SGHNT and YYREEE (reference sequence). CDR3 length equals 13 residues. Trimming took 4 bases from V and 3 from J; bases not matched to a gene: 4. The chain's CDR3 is CASSPGQDYEQYF. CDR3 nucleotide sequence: TGTGCCAGCAGCCCCGGACAGGACTACGAGCAGTACTTC.

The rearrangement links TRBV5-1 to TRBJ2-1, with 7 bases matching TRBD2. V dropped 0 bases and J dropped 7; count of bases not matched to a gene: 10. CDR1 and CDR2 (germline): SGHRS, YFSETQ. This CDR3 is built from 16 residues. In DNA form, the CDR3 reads TGCGCCAGCAGCTTGGAAGGAGGGAGGGAATGGAATGAGCAGTTCTTC. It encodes CASSLEGGREWNEQFF.

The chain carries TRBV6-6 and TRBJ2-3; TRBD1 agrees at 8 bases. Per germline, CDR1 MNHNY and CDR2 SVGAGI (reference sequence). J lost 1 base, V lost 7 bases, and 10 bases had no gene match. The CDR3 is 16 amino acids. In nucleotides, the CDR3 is TGTGCCAGCATACAGGCCCTGGGACAGGGCACAGATACGCAGTATTTT. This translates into CASIQALGQGTDTQYF.

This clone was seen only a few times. As DNA, the CDR3 is TGTGCCAGCAGCGCCGGGACAGAGGCCTACGAGCAGTACTTC. Its translation: CASSAGTEAYEQYF. The chain has TRBV9 and TRBJ2-7, with 7 nucleotides matching TRBD1. The CDR3 spans 14 residues. Germline CDR1 and CDR2: SGDLS and YYNGEE. J was trimmed by 2 bases and V by 3 bases; bases with no gene match: 5.

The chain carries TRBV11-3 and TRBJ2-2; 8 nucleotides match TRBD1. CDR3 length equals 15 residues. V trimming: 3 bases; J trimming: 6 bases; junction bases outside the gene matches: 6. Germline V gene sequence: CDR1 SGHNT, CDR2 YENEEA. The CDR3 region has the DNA TGTGCCAGCAGCTTGCGGACAGGGCGGGCCGGGGAGCTGTTTTTT. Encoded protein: CASSLRTGRAGELFF.

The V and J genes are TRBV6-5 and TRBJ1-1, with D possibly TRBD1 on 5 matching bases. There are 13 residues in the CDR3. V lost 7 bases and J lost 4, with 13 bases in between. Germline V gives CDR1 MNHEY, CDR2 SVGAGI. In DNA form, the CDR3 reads TGTGCCAGCAAGCGCAGGGTTGGCACTGAAGCTTTCTTT. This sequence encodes CASKRRVGTEAFF.

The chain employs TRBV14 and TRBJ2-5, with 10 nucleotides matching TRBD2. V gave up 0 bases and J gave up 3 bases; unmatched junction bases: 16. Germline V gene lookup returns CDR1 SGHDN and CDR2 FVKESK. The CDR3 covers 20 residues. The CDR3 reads CASSQEGGASGRGYEETQYF. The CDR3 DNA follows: TGTGCCAGCAGCCAAGAAGGTGGTGCCAGCGGGAGGGGTTACGAAGAGACCCAGTACTTC. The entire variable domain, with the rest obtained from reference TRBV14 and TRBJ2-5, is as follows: EAGVTQFPSHSVIEKGQTVTLRCDPISGHDNLYWYRRVMGKEIKFLLHFVKESKQDESGMPNNRFLAERTGGTYSTLKVQPAELEDSGVYFCASSQEGGASGRGYEETQYFGPGTRLLVL.

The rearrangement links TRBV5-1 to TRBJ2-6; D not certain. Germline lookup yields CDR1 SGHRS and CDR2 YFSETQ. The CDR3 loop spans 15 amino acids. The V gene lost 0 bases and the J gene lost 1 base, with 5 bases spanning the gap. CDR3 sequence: CASSLDISGANVLTF. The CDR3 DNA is TGCGCCAGCAGCTTGGATATATCTGGGGCCAACGTCCTGACTTTC.

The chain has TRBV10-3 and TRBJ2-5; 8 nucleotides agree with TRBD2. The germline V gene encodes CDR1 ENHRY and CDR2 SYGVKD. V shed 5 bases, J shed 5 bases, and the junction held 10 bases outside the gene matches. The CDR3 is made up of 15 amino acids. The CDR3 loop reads CAISSGGRFLETQYF. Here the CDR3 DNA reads TGTGCCATCAGTTCGGGGGGGCGTTTCTTGGAGACCCAGTACTTC.

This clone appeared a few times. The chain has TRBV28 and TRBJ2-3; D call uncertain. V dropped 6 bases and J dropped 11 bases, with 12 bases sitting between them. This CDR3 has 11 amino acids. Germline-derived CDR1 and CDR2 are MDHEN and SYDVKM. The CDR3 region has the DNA TGTGCCAGCAGGACCACTAACCTGCAGTATTTT. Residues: CASRTTNLQYF. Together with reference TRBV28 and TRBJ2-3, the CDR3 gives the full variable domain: DVKVTQSSRYLVKRTGEKVFLECVQDMDHENMFWYRQDPGLGLRLIYFSYDVKMKEKGDIPEGYSVSREKKERFSLILESASTNQTSMYLCASRTTNLQYFGPGTRLTVL.

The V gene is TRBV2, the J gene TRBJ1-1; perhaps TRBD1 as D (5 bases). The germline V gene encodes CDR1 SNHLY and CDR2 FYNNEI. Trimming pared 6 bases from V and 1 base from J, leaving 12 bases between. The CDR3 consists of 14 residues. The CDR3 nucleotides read TGTGCCAGCAGGGGGCCGTATGGGAACACTGAAGCTTTCTTT. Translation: CASRGPYGNTEAFF.

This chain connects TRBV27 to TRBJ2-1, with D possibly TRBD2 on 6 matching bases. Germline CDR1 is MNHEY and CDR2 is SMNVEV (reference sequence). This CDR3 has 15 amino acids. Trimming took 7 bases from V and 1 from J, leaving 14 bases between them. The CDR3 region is CASTRLAQSYNEQFF. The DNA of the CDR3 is TGTGCCAGCACCAGGCTAGCGCAGTCCTACAATGAGCAGTTCTTC.

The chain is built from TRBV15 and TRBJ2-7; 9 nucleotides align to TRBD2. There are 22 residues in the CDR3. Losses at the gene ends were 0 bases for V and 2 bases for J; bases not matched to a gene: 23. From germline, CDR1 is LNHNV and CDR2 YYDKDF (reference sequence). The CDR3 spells CATSRDFGQIDSAGGSTYEQYF. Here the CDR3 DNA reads TGTGCCACCAGCAGAGATTTTGGACAGATAGATTCAGCGGGAGGTTCCACCTACGAGCAGTACTTC.

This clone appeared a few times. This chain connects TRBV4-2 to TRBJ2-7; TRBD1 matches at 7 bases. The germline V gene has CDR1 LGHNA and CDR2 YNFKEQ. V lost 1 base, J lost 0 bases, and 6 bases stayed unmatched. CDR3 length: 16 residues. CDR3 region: CASSQVTGPSSYEQYF. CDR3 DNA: TGTGCCAGCAGCCAAGTGACAGGGCCCAGCTCCTACGAGCAGTACTTC.

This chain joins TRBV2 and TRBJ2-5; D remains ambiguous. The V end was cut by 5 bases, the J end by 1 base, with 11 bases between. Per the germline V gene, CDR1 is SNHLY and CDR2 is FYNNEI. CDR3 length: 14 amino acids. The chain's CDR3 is CASSSRLFQETQYF. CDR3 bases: TGTGCCAGCAGTTCAAGACTCTTCCAAGAGACCCAGTACTTC.

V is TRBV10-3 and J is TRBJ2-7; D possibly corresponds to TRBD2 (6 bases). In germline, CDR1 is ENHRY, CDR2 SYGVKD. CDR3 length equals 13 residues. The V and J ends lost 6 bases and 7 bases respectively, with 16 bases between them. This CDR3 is CAISGRDLGEQYF. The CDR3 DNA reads TGTGCCATCAGCGGGAGAGATTTGGGGGAGCAGTACTTC.

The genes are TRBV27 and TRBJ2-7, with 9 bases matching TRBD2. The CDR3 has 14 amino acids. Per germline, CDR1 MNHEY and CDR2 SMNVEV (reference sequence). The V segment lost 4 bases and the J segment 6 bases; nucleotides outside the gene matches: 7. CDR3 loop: CASSSPGTSFEQYF. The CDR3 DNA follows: TGTGCCAGCAGTTCCCCCGGGACTAGCTTCGAGCAGTACTTC.

The CDR3 DNA is TGTGCCTGGAGTAAGGACAGGGGGAATCAGCCCCAGCATTTT. It is translated as CAWSKDRGNQPQHF. The chain combines TRBV30 with TRBJ1-5, with 10 bases aligning to TRBD1. V was pared by 2 bases and J by 4 bases, with 2 bases of the junction left unmatched. Germline values: CDR1 GTSNPN, CDR2 SVGIG (reference sequence). The CDR3 has 14 residues.

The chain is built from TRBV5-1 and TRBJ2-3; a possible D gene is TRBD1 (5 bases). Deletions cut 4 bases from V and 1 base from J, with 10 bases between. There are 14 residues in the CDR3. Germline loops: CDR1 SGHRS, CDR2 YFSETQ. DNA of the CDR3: TGCGCCAGCAGCCCGTTGACAGGCACAGATACGCAGTATTTT. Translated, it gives CASSPLTGTDTQYF.

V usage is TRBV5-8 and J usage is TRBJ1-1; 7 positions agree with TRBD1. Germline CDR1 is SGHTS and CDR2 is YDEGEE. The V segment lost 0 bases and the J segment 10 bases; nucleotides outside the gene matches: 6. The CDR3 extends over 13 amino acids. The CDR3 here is CASSLGDRYGAFF. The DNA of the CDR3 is TGTGCCAGCAGCTTGGGGGACAGATATGGAGCTTTCTTT.

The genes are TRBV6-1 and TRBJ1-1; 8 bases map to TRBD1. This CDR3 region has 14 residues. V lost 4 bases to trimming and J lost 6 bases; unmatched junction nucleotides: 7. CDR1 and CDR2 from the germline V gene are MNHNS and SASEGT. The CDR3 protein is CASSVRGLRAEAFF. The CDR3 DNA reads TGTGCCAGCAGTGTCAGGGGGCTCCGGGCTGAAGCTTTCTTT.

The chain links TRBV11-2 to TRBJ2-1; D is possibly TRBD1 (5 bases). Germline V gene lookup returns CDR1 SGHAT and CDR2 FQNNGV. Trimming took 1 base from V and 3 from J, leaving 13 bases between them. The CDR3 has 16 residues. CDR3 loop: CASSLGGGTFYNEQFF. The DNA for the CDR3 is TGTGCCAGCAGCTTAGGGGGCGGAACATTCTACAATGAGCAGTTCTTC.

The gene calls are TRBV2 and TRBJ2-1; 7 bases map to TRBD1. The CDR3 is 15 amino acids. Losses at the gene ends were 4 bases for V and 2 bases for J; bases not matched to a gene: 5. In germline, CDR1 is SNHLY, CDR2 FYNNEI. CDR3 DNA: TGTGCCAGCAGTGGTGTGACAGGGCCCTACAATGAGCAGTTCTTC. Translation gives CASSGVTGPYNEQFF.

CDR3 nucleotide sequence: TGTGCCAGTGAGCCGGGACAGGGTGGAACTGAAGCTTTCTTT. Its translation is CASEPGQGGTEAFF. The chain combines TRBV19 with TRBJ1-1; TRBD1 aligns across 9 bases. The CDR3 loop spans 14 amino acids. From germline, CDR1 is LNHDA and CDR2 SQIVND (reference sequence). Trimming removed 8 bases from V and 5 bases from J; junction bases left unmatched: 9.